This T cell receptor beta chain was sequenced during a study of T cell responses to AZD1222 COVID-19 vaccine. Findings and caveats of the study: Per reports, nearly half of all spike-specific TCRs target regions that are unmutated in variants. CD4 TCRs covered the whole spike, strongest at regions 160-218 and 743-854. Donors were mostly white British, more females; clonal diversity possibly underestimated.

The V and J ends lost 3 bases and 4 bases respectively, with 14 bases between them. The germline CDR1 and CDR2 sequences are SGDLS and YYNGEE. The CDR3 has 15 amino acids. About this clone: The antigen is not known.

Pooled together were second doses at about 4 or about 12 weeks. Here immunoSEQ multiplex PCR was the method, and the copy in TCRdb shows in-frame clones only, minus some. The sample yields more than 95,000 clones, more than 70% seen once. The chain recombines TRBV9 with TRBJ1-3, with D possibly being TRBD1 (6 bases). The receptor comes from an adult who received the AZD1222 COVID-19 vaccine. Sequences were derived from peripheral blood, sampled 28 days after the second AZD1222 dose. Here the CDR3 DNA reads TGTGCCAGCAGCGCCTCGGGGGGGCACGGAAACACCATATATTTT. The encoded protein is CASSASGGHGNTIYF.